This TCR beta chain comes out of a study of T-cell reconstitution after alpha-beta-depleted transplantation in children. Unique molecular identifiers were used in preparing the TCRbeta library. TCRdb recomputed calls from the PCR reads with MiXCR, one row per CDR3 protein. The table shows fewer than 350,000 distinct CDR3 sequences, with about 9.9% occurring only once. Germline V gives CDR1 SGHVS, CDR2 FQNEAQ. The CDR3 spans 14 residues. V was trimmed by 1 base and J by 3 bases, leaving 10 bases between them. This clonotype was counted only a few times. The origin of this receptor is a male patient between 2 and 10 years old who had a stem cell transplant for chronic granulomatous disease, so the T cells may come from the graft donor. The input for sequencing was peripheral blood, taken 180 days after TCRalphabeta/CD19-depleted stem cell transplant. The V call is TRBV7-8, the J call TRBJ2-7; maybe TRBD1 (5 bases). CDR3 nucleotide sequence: TGTGCCAGCAGCTTAGGACAGTGGAACTACGAGCAGTACTTC. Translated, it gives CASSLGQWNYEQYF.